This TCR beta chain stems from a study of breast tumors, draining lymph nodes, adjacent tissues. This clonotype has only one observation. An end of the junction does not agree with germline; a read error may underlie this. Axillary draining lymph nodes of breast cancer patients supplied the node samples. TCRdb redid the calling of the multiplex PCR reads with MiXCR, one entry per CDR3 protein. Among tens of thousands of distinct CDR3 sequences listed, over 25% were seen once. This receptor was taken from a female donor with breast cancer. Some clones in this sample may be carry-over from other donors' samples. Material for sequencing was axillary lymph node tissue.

The CDR3, as DNA: TGCGCCAGTAGTATTAGGCGGGGGACAGGTTCCTACGAGCTGTACTTC. Translated: CASSIRRGTGSYELYF. The chain joins TRBV19 to TRBJ2-7; D is perhaps TRBD1 (8 bases). The CDR3 has 16 residues. CDR1 and CDR2 from the germline V gene are LNHDA and SQIVND (reference sequence).